This T cell receptor (beta chain) is from a study of shared clonotypes between healthy human individuals. Study overall: A couple of women and a few men aged 18 to 49 made up the donors. Points from the study as a whole: Naive subsets tended to show greater estimated richness than memory subsets. Clonotypes shared by all four donors outscored non-shared clonotypes in generation probability.

Naive CD8 isolation took CD45RO-negative cells positively selected for CCR7 and excluded terminally differentiated effector memory CD45RA+ cells. The donors were all Caucasian adults (living in Nashville, Tennessee). CDR1 SGHDT and CDR2 YYEEEE come from the germline V gene. The CDR3 is made up of 14 amino acids. With V trimmed by 0 bases and J by 5 bases, 5 bases remained unmatched. Method: immunoSEQ multiplex PCR; TCRdb's copy keeps in-frame clones and lacks some. The data show around 1.9 million clones, approximately 94% seen once. Notes on this clone: The antigen remains undetermined.

The chain combines TRBV5-6 with TRBJ2-7; 7 bases map to TRBD1. Material: naive CD8+ T cells from PBMCs. The TCR was taken from a man aged 18 to 29 in good health. Some clones in this sample may be carry-over from other donors' samples. In DNA, the CDR3 is TGTGCCAGCAGCTTGGGACAGGGTATCCACGAGCAGTACTTC. The encoded protein is CASSLGQGIHEQYF.